One sample yielded the 26 T cell receptor beta chains listed below, sequenced in a study of radiotherapy plus CTLA-4 blockade in lung cancer. Assay: immunoSEQ multiplex PCR; the TCRdb copy retains only in-frame clones and omits some. The sample holds some 90,000 clones; 86% are singletons and the top ten take more than 2%. The sample in question was peripheral blood, obtained from a patient treated with radiotherapy plus ipilimumab. These receptors were taken from a human donor with non-small cell lung cancer who had a partial response to radiotherapy plus ipilimumab.

The chain recombines TRBV27 with TRBJ2-1; a possible D gene is TRBD2 (6 bases). Trimming shortened V by 6 bases and J by 2 bases, and 17 bases separated the two germline ends. Germline CDR1 MNHEY, CDR2 SMNVEV (reference sequence). The CDR3 loop spans 16 amino acids. The CDR3 here is CASRSSLSGPYNEQFF. CDR3 sequence (DNA): TGTGCCAGCAGATCTTCCTTAAGCGGGCCCTACAATGAGCAGTTCTTC.

The V call is TRBV19, the J call TRBJ1-2; 9 nucleotides agree with TRBD1. This CDR3 has 14 residues. V dropped 1 base and J dropped 4; count of bases not matched to a gene: 1. Germline V gene lookup returns CDR1 LNHDA and CDR2 SQIVND (reference sequence). The DNA for the CDR3 is TGTGCCAGTAGTATAGTACAGGGGGCCTATGGCTACACCTTC. It encodes CASSIVQGAYGYTF.

This clone was recorded only once. The chain carries TRBV27 and TRBJ2-5; D possibly corresponds to TRBD1 (6 bases). With 5 bases removed from V and 3 bases from J, the gap between germline ends came to 16 bases. The germline V gene encodes CDR1 MNHEY and CDR2 SMNVEV (reference sequence). The CDR3 consists of 15 residues. Written as DNA, the CDR3 is TGTGCCAGCAGTCCCCTTAGTGCAGGGGAAGAGACCCAGTACTTC. This translates into CASSPLSAGEETQYF.

The rearrangement joins TRBV13 to TRBJ1-4; maybe TRBD1 (5 bases). The germline CDR1 and CDR2 sequences are PRHDT and FYEKMQ (reference sequence). The length of the CDR3 is 15 residues. With 1 base removed from V and 2 bases from J, the gap between germline ends came to 8 bases. CDR3 coding DNA: TGTGCCAGCAGCTTAGTTGGGGCGACTAATGAAAAACTGTTTTTT. This translates into CASSLVGATNEKLFF.

CDR3 DNA sequence: TGTGCCACAGACAGGGTCGGTCAGCCCCAGCATTTT. Protein product: CATDRVGQPQHF. This chain connects TRBV19 to TRBJ1-5, with 7 bases identical to TRBD1. The length of the CDR3 is 12 residues. V gave up 10 bases and J gave up 6 bases; unmatched junction bases: 6. The V gene's germline CDR1 is LNHDA and CDR2 SQIVND (reference sequence).

V gene TRBV9 combines with J gene TRBJ2-5; TRBD2 matches at 11 bases. V shed 4 bases and J 3 bases; nucleotides not matched to a gene: 11. CDR1 and CDR2 (germline): SGDLS, YYNGEE. The CDR3 is 17 residues long. The CDR3, as DNA: TGTGCCAGCAGCAGGGGACTAGCGGCCACCGGGGAAGAGACCCAGTACTTC. Translated, it gives CASSRGLAATGEETQYF.

A remark on this clone: One end of the junction fails to match germline, which may point to a read error. The sample holds other DNA sequences that translate to the same CDR3. The rearrangement joins TRBV29-1 to TRBJ1-5, with TRBD1 matching over 12 bases. Germline V CDR1 and CDR2: SQVTM, ANQGSEA. The CDR3 runs 13 residues. The chain's CDR3 is CSALGQGAGPQHF. The DNA for the CDR3 is TGTAGCGCCTTGGGACAGGGGGCTGGTCCCCAGCATTTT.

This chain uses TRBV7-2 with TRBJ1-5, with 8 bases fitting TRBD1. CDR3 length equals 16 residues. CDR1 is SGHTA, CDR2 FQGNSA, per germline. The junction had 9 bases not matched to a gene; V was cut back by 1 base and J by 7 bases. The CDR3 nucleotides read TGTGCCAGCAGCTTAGGATGGACAGGGTTCGTGCAGCCCCAGCATTTT. Amino acid sequence: CASSLGWTGFVQPQHF.

The J gene is TRBJ2-7, the V gene TRBV5-1; 8 positions agree with TRBD1. Germline assignment: CDR1 SGHRS and CDR2 YFSETQ. V lost 4 bases and J lost 6; bases outside the gene matches: 9. The CDR3 extends over 14 amino acids. The DNA for the CDR3 is TGCGCCAGCAGCCCCGGACAGGGAAGGTTCGAGCAGTACTTC. Protein product: CASSPGQGRFEQYF.

This clone is a singleton in its sample. The chain joins TRBV14 to TRBJ2-1; 10 nucleotides agree with TRBD2. The CDR3 has 12 residues. Germline CDR1 SGHDN, CDR2 FVKESK. J lost 15 bases, V lost 4 bases, and 6 bases had no gene match. CDR3 sequence: CASSLPSGSLFF. The CDR3 DNA reads as TGTGCCAGCAGCCTCCCTAGCGGGAGTTTGTTCTTC.

The CDR3 protein is CASSYSGGGYTF. Written as DNA, the CDR3 is TGTGCCAGCAGTTACTCCGGGGGAGGCTACACCTTC. The J gene is TRBJ1-2, the V gene TRBV6-6; maybe TRBD1 (5 bases). Germline CDR1 and CDR2: MNHNY and SVGAGI (reference sequence). V lost 0 bases to trimming and J lost 8 bases, with 7 bases between them. The CDR3 is made up of 12 amino acids.

The chain links TRBV27 to TRBJ2-2; 11 bases are shared with TRBD2. Germline-derived CDR1 and CDR2 are MNHEY and SMNVEV (reference sequence). The CDR3 contains 15 residues. The V gene end was trimmed by 6 bases and the J gene end by 4 bases; junction bases not matched to a gene: 4. The CDR3 loop is CASRGGTSGTGELFF. CDR3 DNA sequence: TGTGCCAGCAGGGGAGGGACTAGCGGCACCGGGGAGCTGTTTTTT.

V is TRBV5-1 and J is TRBJ2-1; 7 positions match TRBD1. J lost 9 bases, V lost 3 bases, and 3 bases had no gene match. CDR1 and CDR2 (germline): SGHRS, YFSETQ. This CDR3 has 12 amino acids. CDR3 bases: TGCGCCAGCAGCTACCGGGACAGTGAGCAGTTCTTC. This sequence encodes CASSYRDSEQFF.

In regard to this clone: At one of its ends the junction is not consistent with the germline gene, which may arise from a read error. The chain has TRBV7-7 and TRBJ2-1; 10 positions agree with TRBD2. Germline CDR1 is SSHAT and CDR2 is FNYEAQ (reference sequence). The CDR3 contains 15 residues. CDR3 region: CASSLSTSGKGGQFF. The CDR3 coding sequence is TGTGCTAGCAGCTTATCTACTAGCGGGAAGGGGGGGCAGTTCTTC.

The V call is TRBV10-3, the J call TRBJ1-2, with D tentatively TRBD1 (6 bases). Trimming stripped 7 bases from V and 2 bases from J, with 11 bases between. The CDR3 has 13 amino acids. The germline V gene encodes CDR1 ENHRY and CDR2 SYGVKD. CDR3 region: CAIKKDRNYGYTF. CDR3 sequence (DNA): TGTGCCATCAAGAAAGACAGGAACTATGGCTACACCTTC.

This chain uses TRBV5-5 with TRBJ1-3; D is perhaps TRBD1 (5 bases). The CDR3 contains 15 residues. Germline V gene data show CDR1 as SGHKS and CDR2 as YYEKEE (reference sequence). Trimming removed 7 bases at V and 4 bases at J, with 18 bases between. CDR3: CASGVDSRHGNTIYF. The CDR3 bases are TGTGCCAGCGGCGTAGACAGTAGGCACGGAAACACCATATATTTT.

This clone turned up a few times. DNA for the CDR3: TGTGCCAGCAGCCAAGGGAGACAGGGTTCCTACGAGCAGTACGTC. This sequence encodes CASSQGRQGSYEQYV. This chain joins TRBV14 and TRBJ2-7; 7 bases agree with TRBD1. V shed 1 base, J shed 1 base, and the junction held 4 bases outside the gene matches. Germline lookup yields CDR1 SGHDN and CDR2 FVKESK. This CDR3 contains 15 residues.

This chain joins TRBV30 and TRBJ2-7, with D uncertain. The CDR3 spans 14 residues. Between the trimmed V and J ends, which lost 2 bases and 0 bases, there was a span of 11 bases. Germline CDR1 is GTSNPN and CDR2 is SVGIG (reference sequence). As DNA, the CDR3 is TGTGCCTGGAGTACACTACATCCCTCCTACGAGCAGTACTTC. Amino acid sequence: CAWSTLHPSYEQYF.

The gene calls are TRBV15 and TRBJ2-1; perhaps TRBD2 as D (6 bases). V lost 4 bases and J lost 6, with 22 bases in between. CDR1 is LNHNV and CDR2 is YYDKDF in the germline V gene (reference sequence). The CDR3 loop spans 17 amino acids. CDR3 DNA: TGTGCCACCAGCATCAGCCAGGGAGGCTTGCGAAGCAATGAGCAGTTCTTC. Protein: CATSISQGGLRSNEQFF.

This clone was observed once. The chain carries TRBV12-5 and TRBJ2-7; the D is unclear. The CDR3 covers 13 residues. Germline assignment: CDR1 LGHNT and CDR2 FRNRAP. V lost 6 bases to trimming and J lost 8 bases, with 17 bases between them. The CDR3 nucleotides read TGTGCTAGTGGCGCAGTCAGGTCCCGTAAGCAGTACGTC. It encodes CASGAVRSRKQYV.

The CDR3 nucleotides are TGTGCCAGCAGCTTCCCACAGGGGAGCTCCTACAATGAGCAGTTCTTC. Translated, it gives CASSFPQGSSYNEQFF. The V call is TRBV5-5, the J call TRBJ2-1; 7 bases match TRBD1. The CDR3 covers 16 residues. V was clipped by 2 bases and J by 0 bases; unmatched bases: 5. Germline V gene sequence: CDR1 SGHKS, CDR2 YYEKEE (reference sequence).

This chain connects TRBV6-1 to TRBJ1-1, with D maybe TRBD1 (5 bases). This CDR3 is built from 14 residues. The germline gives CDR1 MNHNS, CDR2 SASEGT. Trimming pared 2 bases from V and 6 bases from J, leaving 13 bases between. The CDR3 sequence: CASSEQGGFSEAFF. The CDR3 DNA reads as TGTGCCAGCAGTGAACAGGGAGGGTTCTCTGAAGCTTTCTTT.

The chain links TRBV6-5 to TRBJ2-7; TRBD1 aligns across 7 bases. Germline loops: CDR1 MNHEY, CDR2 SVGAGI. V gave up 5 bases and J gave up 2 bases; unmatched junction bases: 6. This CDR3 comprises 14 residues. The CDR3 reads CASSGQEPPYEQYF. The CDR3 region has the DNA TGTGCCAGCAGTGGACAGGAGCCACCCTACGAGCAGTACTTC.

Worth noting for this clone: The same CDR3 is also encoded by other DNA sequences in this sample. The V gene is TRBV5-4, the J gene TRBJ1-2; perhaps TRBD1 as D (6 bases). Trimming pared 3 bases from V and 2 bases from J, leaving 8 bases between. Germline V lookup: CDR1 SGHNT, CDR2 YYREEE (reference sequence). The CDR3 is 13 residues long. This CDR3 reads CASSSQGNYGYTF. The CDR3 DNA reads TGTGCCAGCAGCTCGCAGGGGAACTATGGCTACACCTTC.

This clone has a handful of counts. This rearrangement joins TRBV18 to TRBJ1-2; a possible D gene is TRBD1 (5 bases). This CDR3 comprises 13 residues. V lost 6 bases and J lost 2, with 10 bases in between. The germline V gene has CDR1 KGHSH and CDR2 LQKENI. The CDR3 DNA is TGTGCCAGCTCGCCGGACACAAACTATGGCTACACCTTC. Its translation is CASSPDTNYGYTF.

This chain joins TRBV4-2 and TRBJ1-1; 8 nucleotides line up with TRBD1. Trimming took 1 base from V and 1 from J; bases not matched to a gene: 5. The CDR3 is made up of 16 amino acids. Per the germline V gene, CDR1 is LGHNA and CDR2 is YNFKEQ. The CDR3 DNA reads as TGTGCCAGCAGCCAAGTCTCAGGGGGCCCGAACACTGAAGCTTTCTTT. This codes for CASSQVSGGPNTEAFF.